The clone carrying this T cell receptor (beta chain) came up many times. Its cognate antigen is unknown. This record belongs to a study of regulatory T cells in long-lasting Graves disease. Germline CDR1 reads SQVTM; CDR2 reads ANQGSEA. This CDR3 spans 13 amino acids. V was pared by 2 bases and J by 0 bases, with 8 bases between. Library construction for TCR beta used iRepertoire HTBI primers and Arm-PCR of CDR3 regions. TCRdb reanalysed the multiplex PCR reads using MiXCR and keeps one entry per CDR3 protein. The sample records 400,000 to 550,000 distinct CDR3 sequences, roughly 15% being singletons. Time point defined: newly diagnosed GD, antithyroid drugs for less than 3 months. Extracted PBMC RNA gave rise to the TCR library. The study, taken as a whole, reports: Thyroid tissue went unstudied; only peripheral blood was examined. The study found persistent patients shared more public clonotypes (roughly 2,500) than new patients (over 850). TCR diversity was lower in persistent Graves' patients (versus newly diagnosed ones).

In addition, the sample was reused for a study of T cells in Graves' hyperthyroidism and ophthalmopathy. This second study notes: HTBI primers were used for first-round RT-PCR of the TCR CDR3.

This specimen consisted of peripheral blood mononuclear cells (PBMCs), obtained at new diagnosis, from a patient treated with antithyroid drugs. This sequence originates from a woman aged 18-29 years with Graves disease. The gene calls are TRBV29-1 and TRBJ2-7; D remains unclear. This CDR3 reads CSVETGVSYEQYF. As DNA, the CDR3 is TGCAGCGTTGAAACTGGGGTCTCCTACGAGCAGTACTTC.